This T cell receptor (beta chain) was identified in a study of blood T cell repertoires in COVID-19. CDR1 and CDR2 (germline): MDHEN, SYDVKM. The length of the CDR3 is 16 residues. Trimming stripped 2 bases from V and 0 bases from J, with 13 bases between. Clones were read by immunoSEQ multiplex PCR, and TCRdb kept only the in-frame ones, dropping some. The table includes around 200,000 clones, more than 85% detected once. This chain uses TRBV28 with TRBJ1-1; a possible D gene is TRBD1 (6 bases). The receptor was derived from a man aged 40-49 years with active or convalescent COVID-19. Material for sequencing was peripheral blood. The CDR3 reads CASSLGYRAVNTEAFF. The CDR3 DNA sequence: TGTGCCAGCAGTTTAGGTTACAGGGCCGTGAACACTGAAGCTTTCTTT.